The entry below gives a single TCR beta chain sequence along with its context. Each CDR3 protein gets one entry after TCRdb re-called the 5' RACE reads with MiXCR. The data show about 500,000 distinct CDR3 sequences, roughly an eighth seen once. This sample is drawn from a study of identical twins. The germline V gene has CDR1 MDHEN and CDR2 SYDVKM. The CDR3 has 17 residues. Germline trimming cut 1 base from V and 5 bases from J; bases unmatched to any gene: 7. These data also formed part of another study, on yellow fever vaccine responses in identical twins.

Sample: CD4+ T cells sorted from blood. The chain carries TRBV28 and TRBJ2-7; 14 bases are shared with TRBD2. This clonotype was obtained from a woman aged 18 to 35 in good health. The CDR3 protein is CASSLSRLAGGLDEQYF. CDR3 in DNA: TGTGCCAGCAGTTTATCCCGACTAGCGGGGGGGTTGGACGAGCAGTACTTC.